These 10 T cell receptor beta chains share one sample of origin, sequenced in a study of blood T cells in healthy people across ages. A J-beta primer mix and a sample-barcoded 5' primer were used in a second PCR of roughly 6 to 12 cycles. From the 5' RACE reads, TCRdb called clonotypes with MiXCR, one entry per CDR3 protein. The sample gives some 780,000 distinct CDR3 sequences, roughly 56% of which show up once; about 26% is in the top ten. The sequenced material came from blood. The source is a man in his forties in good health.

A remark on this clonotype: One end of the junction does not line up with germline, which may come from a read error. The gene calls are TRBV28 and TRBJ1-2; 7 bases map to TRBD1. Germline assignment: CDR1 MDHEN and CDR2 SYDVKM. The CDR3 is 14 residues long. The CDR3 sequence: CASSSPGQNYGCTF. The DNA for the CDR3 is TGTGCCAGCAGTTCCCCGGGACAGAACTATGGCTGCACCTTC.

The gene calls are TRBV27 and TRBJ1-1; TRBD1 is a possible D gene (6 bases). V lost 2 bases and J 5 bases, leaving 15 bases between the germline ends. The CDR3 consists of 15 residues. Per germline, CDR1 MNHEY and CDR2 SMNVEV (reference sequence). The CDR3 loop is CASSLSPGATTEAFF. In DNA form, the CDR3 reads TGTGCCAGCAGTTTAAGTCCGGGGGCGACTACTGAAGCTTTCTTT.

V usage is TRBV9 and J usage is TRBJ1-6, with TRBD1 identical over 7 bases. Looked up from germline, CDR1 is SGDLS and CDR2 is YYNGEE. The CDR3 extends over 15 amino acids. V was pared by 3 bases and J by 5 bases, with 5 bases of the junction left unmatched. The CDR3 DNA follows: TGTGCCAGCAGCGACGGGACAGCCAATAATTCACCCCTCCACTTT. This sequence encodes CASSDGTANNSPLHF.

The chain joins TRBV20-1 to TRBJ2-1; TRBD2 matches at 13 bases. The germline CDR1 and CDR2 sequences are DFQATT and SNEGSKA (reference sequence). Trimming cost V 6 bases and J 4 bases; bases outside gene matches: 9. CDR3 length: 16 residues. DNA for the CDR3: TGCAGTGCCACCTTGACTAGCGGGGGGCAGTACAATGAGCAGTTCTTC. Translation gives CSATLTSGGQYNEQFF.

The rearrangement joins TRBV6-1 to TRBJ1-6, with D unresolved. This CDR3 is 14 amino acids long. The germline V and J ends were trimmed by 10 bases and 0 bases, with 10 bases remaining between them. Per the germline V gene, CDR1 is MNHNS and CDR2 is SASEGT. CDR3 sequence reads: CATSRSSYNSPLHF. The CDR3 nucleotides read TGTGCCACTTCTAGGAGCTCCTATAATTCACCCCTCCACTTT.

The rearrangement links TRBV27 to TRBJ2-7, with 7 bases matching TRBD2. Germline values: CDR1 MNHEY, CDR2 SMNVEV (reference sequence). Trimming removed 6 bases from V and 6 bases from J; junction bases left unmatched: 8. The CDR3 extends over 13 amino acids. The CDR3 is CASRSGGAGEQYF. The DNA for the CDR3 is TGTGCCAGCAGGTCGGGGGGTGCGGGCGAGCAGTACTTC.

CDR3 in amino acids: CSAPTGVTNEKLFF. The CDR3 DNA sequence: TGCAGTGCTCCGACAGGGGTAACTAATGAAAAACTGTTTTTT. The rearrangement joins TRBV20-1 to TRBJ1-4; 8 bases are a match to TRBD1. Germline CDR1 reads DFQATT; CDR2 reads SNEGSKA (reference sequence). V trimming: 5 bases; J trimming: 1 base; junction bases outside the gene matches: 3. The CDR3 is made up of 14 amino acids.

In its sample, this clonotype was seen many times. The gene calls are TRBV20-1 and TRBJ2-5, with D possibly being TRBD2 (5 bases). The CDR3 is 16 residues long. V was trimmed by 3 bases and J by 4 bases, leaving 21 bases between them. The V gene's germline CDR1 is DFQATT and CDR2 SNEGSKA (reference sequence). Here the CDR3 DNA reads TGCAGTGCTAGTCCCCGGGGTTCGAGGCAACGAGAGACCCAGTACTTC. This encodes CSASPRGSRQRETQYF.

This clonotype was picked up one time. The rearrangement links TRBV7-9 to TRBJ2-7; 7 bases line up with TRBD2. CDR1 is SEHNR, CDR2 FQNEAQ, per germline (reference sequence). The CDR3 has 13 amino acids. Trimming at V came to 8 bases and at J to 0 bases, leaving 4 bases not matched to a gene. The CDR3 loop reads CASGLGISYEQYF. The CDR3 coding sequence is TGTGCCAGCGGACTAGGGATCTCCTACGAGCAGTACTTC.

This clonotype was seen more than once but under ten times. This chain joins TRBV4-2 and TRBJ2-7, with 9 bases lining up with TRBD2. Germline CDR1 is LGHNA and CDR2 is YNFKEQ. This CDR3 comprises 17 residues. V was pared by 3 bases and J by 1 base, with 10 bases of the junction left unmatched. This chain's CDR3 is CASSQAIAGVGSYEQYF. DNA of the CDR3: TGTGCCAGCAGCCAGGCTATAGCGGGGGTTGGGTCCTACGAGCAGTACTTC.